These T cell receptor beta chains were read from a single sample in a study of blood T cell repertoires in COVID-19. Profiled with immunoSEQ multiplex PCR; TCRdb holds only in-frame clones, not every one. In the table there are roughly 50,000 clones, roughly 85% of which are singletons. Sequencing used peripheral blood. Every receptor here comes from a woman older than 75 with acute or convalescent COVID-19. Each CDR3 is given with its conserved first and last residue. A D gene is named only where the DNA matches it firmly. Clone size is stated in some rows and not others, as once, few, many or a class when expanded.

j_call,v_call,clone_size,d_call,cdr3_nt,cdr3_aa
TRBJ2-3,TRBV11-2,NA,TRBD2,TGTGCCAGCAGCCCCCGTAAGGCGGGGGGCACAGATACGCAGTATTTT,CASSPRKAGGTDTQYF
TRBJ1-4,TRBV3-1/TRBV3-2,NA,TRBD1,TGTGCCAGCAGCCAAGATTGGAGGACAGGGGGCGAAAAACTGTTTTTT,CASSQDWRTGGEKLFF
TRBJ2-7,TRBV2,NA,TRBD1,TGTGCCAGCAGGGCCTTGGGGACAGGGGGCTACGAGCAGTACTTC,CASRALGTGGYEQYF
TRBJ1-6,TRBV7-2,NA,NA,TGTGCCAGCAGCACGAGCGGGGGGAGAGGGAATTCACCCCTCCACTTT,CASSTSGGRGNSPLHF
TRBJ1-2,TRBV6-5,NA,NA,TGTGCCAGCAGTTACGACAGGAGTTATGGCTACACCTTC,CASSYDRSYGYTF
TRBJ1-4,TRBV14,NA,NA,TGTGCCAGCAGCCAACAGGGTTTGGATGAAAAACTGTTTTTT,CASSQQGLDEKLFF
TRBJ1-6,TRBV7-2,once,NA,TGTGCCAAAACAGTTTCTTGGGATTCACCCCTCCACTTT,CAKTVSWDSPLHF
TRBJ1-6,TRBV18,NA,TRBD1,TGTGCCAGCGCAGCCTTAGACAGGGACAATTCACCCCTCCACTTT,CASAALDRDNSPLHF
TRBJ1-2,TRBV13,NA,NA,TGTGCCAGCAGTTACCCCTCCTTGCGTGGCTACACCTTC,CASSYPSLRGYTF
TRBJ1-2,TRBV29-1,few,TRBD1,TGCAGCACAGGGGACGACTATGGCTACACCTTC,CSTGDDYGYTF
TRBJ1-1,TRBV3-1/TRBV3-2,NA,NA,TGTGCCAGCAGCCAAGATTTAGGGGATTGGACTGAAGCTTTCTTT,CASSQDLGDWTEAFF
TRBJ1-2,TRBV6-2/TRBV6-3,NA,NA,TGTGCCAGCAGTTACCGGACAGACTTCTATGGCTACACCTTC,CASSYRTDFYGYTF
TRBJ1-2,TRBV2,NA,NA,TGTGCCAGCAGTGAAAGGGGCGTCTATGGCTACACCTTC,CASSERGVYGYTF
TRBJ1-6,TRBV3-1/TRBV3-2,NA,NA,TGTGCCAGCAGCCGTGTGGCTTCACCCCTCCACTTT,CASSRVASPLHF
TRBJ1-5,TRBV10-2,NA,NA,TGCGCCAGCAGCCCAGGGGAAAATCAGCCCCAGCATTTT,CASSPGENQPQHF
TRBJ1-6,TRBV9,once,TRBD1,TGTGCCAGCAGCTCCCGACAGGGTAATTCACCCCTCCACTTT,CASSSRQGNSPLHF
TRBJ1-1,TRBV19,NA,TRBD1,TGTGCCAGTAGTAACAGGGGTTGGGGCACTGAAGCTTTCTTT,CASSNRGWGTEAFF
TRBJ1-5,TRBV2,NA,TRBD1,TGTGCCTCGGGAGACAGGGTCGGAAATCAGCCCCAGCATTTT,CASGDRVGNQPQHF
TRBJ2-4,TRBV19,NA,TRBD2,TGTGCCAGTAGTCCAAGAGGGCGGGGGGACGCCAAAAACATTCAGTACTTC,CASSPRGRGDAKNIQYF
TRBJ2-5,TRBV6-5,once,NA,TGTGCCAGCAGTTACCAGCGTATGGGGACCCAGTACTTC,CASSYQRMGTQYF
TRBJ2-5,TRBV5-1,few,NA,TGCGCCAGCAGCTTGTCAGGGGTCCAAGAGACCCAGTACTTC,CASSLSGVQETQYF
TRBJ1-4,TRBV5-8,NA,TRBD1,TGTGCCAGCAGCCCCGGCCAGGGGACAGGGGGAGAAAAACTGTTTTTT,CASSPGQGTGGEKLFF
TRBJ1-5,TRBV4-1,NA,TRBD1,TGCGCCAGCAGCGGACAGGGGGCTCAGCCCCAGCATTTT,CASSGQGAQPQHF
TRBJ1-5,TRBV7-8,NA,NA,TGTGCCAGCAGCTTCGGACGCAGGGGCGGTGGGCAGCCCCAGCATTTT,CASSFGRRGGGQPQHF
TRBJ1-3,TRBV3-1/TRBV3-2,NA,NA,TGTGCCAGCAGCCAGGGCCCCAGGGAGGCTGGAAACACCATATATTTT,CASSQGPREAGNTIYF
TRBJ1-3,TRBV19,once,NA,TGTGCCAGTAGTATGCGTTCGGATAGGACAAGCTCTGGAAACACCATATATTTT,CASSMRSDRTSSGNTIYF
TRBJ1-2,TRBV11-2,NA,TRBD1,TGTGCCAGCAGCGGACAGGGAGGTGGTGGCTACACCTTC,CASSGQGGGGYTF
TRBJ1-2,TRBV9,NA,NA,TGTGCCAGCAGCCTAAGACAGGCCCGCTATGGCTACACCTTC,CASSLRQARYGYTF
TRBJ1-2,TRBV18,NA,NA,TGTGCCAGCTCACCTGAAACAGGTTATGGCTACACCTTC,CASSPETGYGYTF
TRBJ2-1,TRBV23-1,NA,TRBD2,TGCGCCAGCAGTCGTCGACTAGCGGGGGAAGGCAATGAGCAGTTCTTC,CASSRRLAGEGNEQFF
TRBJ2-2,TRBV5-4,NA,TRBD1,TGTGCCAGCAGCAGGGGGCAGGACACCGGGGAGCTGTTTTTT,CASSRGQDTGELFF
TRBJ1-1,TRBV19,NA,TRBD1,TGTGCCAGTAGTCTAACAGGGGTGGTCACTGAAGCTTTCTTT,CASSLTGVVTEAFF
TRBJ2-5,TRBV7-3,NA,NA,TGTGCCAGCAGCTTAGGTGCAGGCGTGGAGACCCAGTACTTC,CASSLGAGVETQYF
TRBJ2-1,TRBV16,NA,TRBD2,TGTGCCAGCAGCCCGGGGGGGCGGTTCAATGAGCAGTTCTTC,CASSPGGRFNEQFF
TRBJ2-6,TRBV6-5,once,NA,TGTGCCAGCAGTCGTTTGGGCGGGGCCAACGTCCTGACTTTC,CASSRLGGANVLTF
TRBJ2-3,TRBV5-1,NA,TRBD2,TGCGCCAGCAGCTTCAGCGGGGGGGCCTCAGATACGCAGTATTTT,CASSFSGGASDTQYF
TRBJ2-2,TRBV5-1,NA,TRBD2,TGCGCCAGCAGCTTGTTGGCGGGGGGGGCGAACACCGGGGAGCTGTTTTTT,CASSLLAGGANTGELFF
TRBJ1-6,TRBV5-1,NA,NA,TGCGCCAGCAGCTTGTTGGGGGGAGGATCACCCCTCCACTTT,CASSLLGGGSPLHF
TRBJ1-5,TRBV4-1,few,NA,TGCGCCAGCAGCGGAAAGGGGGATAGCAATCAGCCCCAGCATTTT,CASSGKGDSNQPQHF
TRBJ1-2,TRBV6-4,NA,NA,TGTGCCAGCAGGCCAGGGTCGGGGGACTATGGCTACACCTTC,CASRPGSGDYGYTF
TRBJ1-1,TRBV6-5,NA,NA,TGTGCCAGCAGAGCCGGTACCATGAACACTGAAGCTTTCTTT,CASRAGTMNTEAFF
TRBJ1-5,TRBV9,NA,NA,TGTGCCAGCAGCGTAGAGTACAAATCGAATGATCAGCCCCAGCATTTT,CASSVEYKSNDQPQHF
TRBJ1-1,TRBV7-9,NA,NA,TGTGCCAGCAGCAAGATCGGCCCAGGGCAATCTGAAGCTTTCTTT,CASSKIGPGQSEAFF